Following are 9 T cell receptor beta chains from one sample sequenced in a study of T cells in Graves' hyperthyroidism and ophthalmopathy. RNA transcripts served as the template for amplifying TCR beta CDR3 regions. A set of HTBI primers served as the primers for a first-round RT-PCR of the TCR CDR3. TCRdb re-analysed the multiplex PCR reads in MiXCR, keeping a single row per CDR3 protein. The top ten clones hold 3.5% to 4.5% of a sample with 640,000 or so distinct CDR3 sequences, roughly 14% of them seen once. The sequenced material came from blood. The receptors were sampled from a woman aged 40 to 55 with Graves' ophthalmopathy.

This clonotype was counted many times. The gene calls are TRBV5-5 and TRBJ2-5; D is unresolved. This CDR3 has 16 residues. Trimming took off 0 bases at V and 0 bases at J, with 12 bases between the two ends. Germline lookup yields CDR1 SGHKS and CDR2 YYEKEE (reference sequence). The CDR3, as DNA: TGTGCCAGCAGCTTGGAGGTGGTTCTCCACCAAGAGACCCAGTACTTC. Protein: CASSLEVVLHQETQYF.

There are a few counts of this clonotype. The gene calls are TRBV30 and TRBJ2-2; 9 nucleotides align to TRBD1. The V gene's germline CDR1 is GTSNPN and CDR2 SVGIG (reference sequence). The CDR3 has 18 residues. The V segment lost 0 bases and the J segment 3 bases; nucleotides outside the gene matches: 11. CDR3 amino acids: CAWSVPPEQGAHTGELFF. CDR3 bases: TGTGCCTGGAGTGTCCCCCCCGAACAGGGGGCACACACCGGGGAGCTGTTTTTT.

This clonotype was counted at least ten times. This chain uses TRBV28 with TRBJ2-7, with D perhaps TRBD2 (5 bases). Trimming pared 5 bases from V and 3 bases from J, leaving 17 bases between. CDR1 is MDHEN and CDR2 is SYDVKM in the germline V gene. The CDR3 totals 15 residues. CDR3 amino acids: CASSKRTGDFYEQYF. CDR3 bases: TGTGCCAGCAGTAAGAGGACTGGGGATTTCTACGAGCAGTACTTC.

This clonotype came up many times. V is TRBV11-3 and J is TRBJ1-2, with D unresolved. In germline, CDR1 is SGHNT, CDR2 YENEEA. This CDR3 has 12 amino acids. Between the trimmed V and J ends, which lost 4 bases and 8 bases, there was a span of 11 bases. As DNA, the CDR3 is TGTGCCAGCAGCTCGCGAGCCAGGGGCTACACCTTC. This codes for CASSSRARGYTF.

This clonotype was detected many times. The chain recombines TRBV24-1 with TRBJ2-5, with D possibly being TRBD1 or TRBD2 (5 bases each). Germline-derived CDR1 and CDR2 are KGHDR and SFDVKD. There are 11 residues in the CDR3. The V end was cut by 9 bases, the J end by 7 bases, with 11 bases between. The DNA for the CDR3 is TGTGCCACCGAGATGAGGGGGACCCAGTACTTC. Residues: CATEMRGTQYF.

At least ten counts were recorded for this clonotype. V usage is TRBV12-3 or TRBV12-4 and J usage is TRBJ2-7, with TRBD1 identical over 7 bases. Unmatched junction bases numbered 4, after V lost 6 bases and J lost 2 bases. CDR3 length: 13 residues. The DNA for the CDR3 is TGTGCCAGCAGCGACAGGGTGGCCTACGAGCAGTACTTC. Protein sequence: CASSDRVAYEQYF.

The rearrangement uses TRBV7-2 and TRBJ1-1; 9 nucleotides line up with TRBD1. The length of the CDR3 is 20 residues. CDR1 is SGHTA and CDR2 is FQGNSA in the germline V gene. V shed 3 bases, J shed 3 bases, and the junction held 20 bases outside the gene matches. The chain's CDR3 is CASSFPTDRGQKGGYTEAFF. The CDR3 nucleotides are TGTGCCAGCAGCTTCCCCACGGACAGGGGCCAAAAAGGGGGTTACACTGAAGCTTTCTTT.

This clonotype was observed many times. The rearrangement uses TRBV29-1 and TRBJ1-2; D is uncertain. V was shortened by 0 bases and J by 5 bases, with 13 bases between the two germline ends. The CDR3 runs 14 residues. Germline lookup yields CDR1 SQVTM and CDR2 ANQGSEA. The DNA for the CDR3 is TGCAGCGTTGAAGATTGGACGGGCCTATATGGCTACACCTTC. Translated, it gives CSVEDWTGLYGYTF.

This clonotype has at least ten counts. This chain uses TRBV20-1 with TRBJ1-3; TRBD1 aligns across 8 bases. J lost 4 bases, V lost 3 bases, and 8 bases had no gene match. The germline CDR1 and CDR2 sequences are DFQATT and SNEGSKA (reference sequence). CDR3 size: 15 residues. The CDR3 loop reads CSARAGQATGNTIYF. Written as DNA, the CDR3 is TGCAGTGCTAGGGCGGGACAGGCAACAGGAAACACCATATATTTT.